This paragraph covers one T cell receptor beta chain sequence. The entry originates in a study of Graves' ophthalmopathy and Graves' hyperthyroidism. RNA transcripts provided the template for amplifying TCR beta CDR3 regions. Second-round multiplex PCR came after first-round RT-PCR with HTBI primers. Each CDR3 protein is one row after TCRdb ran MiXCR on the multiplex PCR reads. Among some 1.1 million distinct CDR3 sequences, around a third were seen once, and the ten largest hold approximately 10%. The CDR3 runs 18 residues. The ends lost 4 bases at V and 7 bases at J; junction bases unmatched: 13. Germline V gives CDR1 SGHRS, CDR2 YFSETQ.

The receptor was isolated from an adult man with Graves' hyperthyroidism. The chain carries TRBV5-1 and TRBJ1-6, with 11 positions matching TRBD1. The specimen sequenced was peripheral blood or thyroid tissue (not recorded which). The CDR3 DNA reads TGCGCCAGCAGCCAAGATCTTGACGGGACAGGGGGAAATTCACCCCTCCACTTT. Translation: CASSQDLDGTGGNSPLHF.